This TCR beta chain was sequenced in a study of technical replicates of blood from several donors. Profiled with immunoSEQ multiplex PCR; TCRdb holds only in-frame clones, not every one. In the table there are under 100,000 clones, approximately 86% of which are singletons. Per germline, CDR1 WSHSY and CDR2 SAAADI. Trimming left V 4 bases short and J 0 bases short, with 16 bases between. The CDR3 is 17 amino acids. V is TRBV10-2 and J is TRBJ2-1; tentative D call: TRBD2 (6 bases). The receptor comes from a human donor in good health. Some clones in this sample may be carry-over from other donors' samples. Source material: PBMCs. Here the CDR3 DNA reads TGCGCCAGCAGTGGGGGTGGGGCGGGGAGCTCCTACAATGAGCAGTTCTTC. It is translated as CASSGGGAGSSYNEQFF.